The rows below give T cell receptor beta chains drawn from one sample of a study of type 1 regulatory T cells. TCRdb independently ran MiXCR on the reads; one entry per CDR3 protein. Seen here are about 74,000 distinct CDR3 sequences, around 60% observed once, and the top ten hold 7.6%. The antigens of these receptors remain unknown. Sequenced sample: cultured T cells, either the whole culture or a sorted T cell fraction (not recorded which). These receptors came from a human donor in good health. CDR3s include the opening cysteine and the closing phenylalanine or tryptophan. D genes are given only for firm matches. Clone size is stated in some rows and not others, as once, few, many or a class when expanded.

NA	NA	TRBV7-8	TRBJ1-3	TGTGTCAGCAGCTTAGTACAGGGCTCTGGAAACACCATATATTTT	CVSSLVQGSGNTIYF
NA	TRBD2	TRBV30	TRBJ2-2	TGTGCCTGGAGTGTGCCCCTTAGCGGGAGGGGTGAGCTGTTTTTT	CAWSVPLSGRGELFF
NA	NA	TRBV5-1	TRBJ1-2	TGCGCCAGCAGCTCGACAGAAACCGCCTATGGCTACACCTTC	CASSSTETAYGYTF
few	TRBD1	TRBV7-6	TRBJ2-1	TGTGCCAGCAGACCCAAATCCGGACAGGGGACCCATGAGCAGTTCTTC	CASRPKSGQGTHEQFF
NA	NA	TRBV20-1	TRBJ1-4	TGCAGTGCTTACCCGTTGGGGCCGCCGGAAAAACTGTTTTTT	CSAYPLGPPEKLFF
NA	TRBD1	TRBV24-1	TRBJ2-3	TGTGCCACCAGTGATCCGGGACAGGGTACGGATACGCAGTATTTT	CATSDPGQGTDTQYF
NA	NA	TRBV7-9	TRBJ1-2	TGTGCCAGCGGTGGGGACGCGACATCTGGCTACACCTTC	CASGGDATSGYTF
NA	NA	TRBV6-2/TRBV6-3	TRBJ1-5	TGTGCCAGCAGTCCAGCGGGGGGCGCGGATCAGCCCCAGCATTTT	CASSPAGGADQPQHF
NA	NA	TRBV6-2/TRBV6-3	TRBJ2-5	TGTGCCAGTCGGACTGAGCAAGAGACCCAGTACTTC	CASRTEQETQYF
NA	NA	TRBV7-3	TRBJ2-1	TGTGCCCCCGGTCCTAGCTCCTACAATGAGCAGTTCTTC	CAPGPSSYNEQFF
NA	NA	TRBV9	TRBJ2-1	TGTGCCAGCAGCCCTCTGGGGAGTGAGCAGTTCTTC	CASSPLGSEQFF
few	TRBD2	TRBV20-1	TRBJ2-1	TGCAGTGCTAGAATGACGACTAGCCCGAGCTCCTACAATGAGCAGTTCTTC	CSARMTTSPSSYNEQFF
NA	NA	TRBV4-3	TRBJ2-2	TGCGCCAGCAGCCAGAGGGTCGGGGTTAGCACCGGGGAGCTGTTTTTT	CASSQRVGVSTGELFF
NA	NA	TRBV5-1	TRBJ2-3	TGCGCCAGCAGCTTGGGGGACACCCCTAGCACAGATACGCAGTATTTT	CASSLGDTPSTDTQYF
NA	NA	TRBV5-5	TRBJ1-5	TGTGCCAGCAGCTTGGGTTCCGGGGGGAGCAATCAGCCCCAGCATTTT	CASSLGSGGSNQPQHF
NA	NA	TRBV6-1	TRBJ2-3	TGTGCCAGCAGTGACGGACAACCTATTTGGGATAGCACAGATACGCAGTATTTT	CASSDGQPIWDSTDTQYF
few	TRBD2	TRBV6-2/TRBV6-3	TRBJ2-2	TGTGCCAGCAGTACACCGGGACTAACAAACACCGGGGAGCTGTTTTTT	CASSTPGLTNTGELFF
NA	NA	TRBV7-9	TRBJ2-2	TGTGCCAGCAGCTTAGTAGGGGTGAACATCGGGGAGCTGTTTTTT	CASSLVGVNIGELFF
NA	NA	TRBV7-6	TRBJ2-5	TGTGCCAGCAGCTTAGTTGAGTACAGTCAAGAGACCCAGTACTTC	CASSLVEYSQETQYF
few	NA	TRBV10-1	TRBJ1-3	TGCGCCAGCAGTGAGGGGGCTGGAAACACCATATATTTT	CASSEGAGNTIYF
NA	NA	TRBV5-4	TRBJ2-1	TGTGCCAGCAGCCCCCTCGGAATGTTCCAAGGGAAGAATGAGCAGTTCTTC	CASSPLGMFQGKNEQFF
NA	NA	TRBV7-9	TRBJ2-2	TGTGCCAGCAGCCTCTCGGGGGCCACCGGGGAGCTGTTTTTT	CASSLSGATGELFF
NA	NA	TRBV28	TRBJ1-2	TGTGCCAGCAGTCTCCGGAGTTATGGCTACACCTTC	CASSLRSYGYTF
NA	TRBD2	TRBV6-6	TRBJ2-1	TGTGCCAGCAGGAACTTGGGACTAGCGAGAGTTCTAGAGCAGTTCTTC	CASRNLGLARVLEQFF
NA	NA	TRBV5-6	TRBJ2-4	TGTGCCAGCAGCCCGGTTGGGGGCGTCTCTAACATTCAGTACTTC	CASSPVGGVSNIQYF
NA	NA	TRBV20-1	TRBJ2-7	TGCAGTGCCAATCCCGCGCCTGGCTACGAGCAGTACTTC	CSANPAPGYEQYF
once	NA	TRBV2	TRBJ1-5	TGTGCCAGCAGGGATTTGACAGCCAATCAGCCCCAGCATTTT	CASRDLTANQPQHF
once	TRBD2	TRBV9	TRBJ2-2	TGTGCCAGCAGCGCCCTAGCGGGAGTGTACACCGGGGAGCTGTTTTTT	CASSALAGVYTGELFF
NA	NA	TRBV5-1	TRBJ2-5	TGCGCCAGCAGCTCGGATAAACACGTAGCTGAGACCCAGTACTTC	CASSSDKHVAETQYF